The text below deals with one T cell receptor (beta chain). Its antigen remains unknown. These data are taken from a study of vaccination effects on CD4 cells after COVID-19. Before any sequencing was done, the ViraFEST assay used viral peptide pools to expand antigen-specific CD4+ T cells. Upon completion of about eleven days in culture, CD4+ T cells were isolated. Vaccinees lacked prior SARS-CoV-2 infection and tested negative for nucleocapsid antibodies. Wells of more than 1.5 million PBMC each were grown with about 9.8 IU/ml IL-2 and roughly 10 ug/ml peptides. Study-wide results and limits: Common cold coronaviruses were cross-recognized by only 1 of 255 vaccine-induced clones in healthy vaccinees.

Only in-frame clones appear in the TCRdb table, and some are missing; sequencing was by immunoSEQ multiplex PCR. The data show 35,000 to 40,000 clones, about three fifths seen once. The germline V gene encodes CDR1 SNHLY and CDR2 FYNNEI. The CDR3 covers 16 residues. Losses at the gene ends were 8 bases for V and 1 base for J; bases not matched to a gene: 7. This chain joins TRBV2 and TRBJ2-3; 12 nucleotides align to TRBD2. The sequences come from CD4+ T cells from PBMCs cultured with HCoV-OC43 spike peptides, collected before COVID-19 vaccination. Subset described: HCoV-OC43 spike overlapping peptide pool stimulation. The TCR comes from a human donor who received a COVID-19 vaccine. CDR3 bases: TGTGCCAGCTCACGACTAGCGGGAGATCGCACAGATACGCAGTATTTT. It translates to CASSRLAGDRTDTQYF.